These T cell receptor beta chains were read from a single sample in a study of Ad26.COV2.S vaccination and SARS-CoV-2 variants. The table came from immunoSEQ multiplex PCR; TCRdb's copy has only in-frame clones and leaves some out. The sample has 350,000 to 450,000 clones; about 92% are singletons. The material was peripheral blood, obtained in a trial of Ad26.COV2.S vaccine versus placebo. Every receptor here comes from a person aged 18-60 years who received the Ad26.COV2.S COVID-19 vaccine or a placebo. Both conserved end residues are part of each CDR3. D genes are given only for firm matches.

len: 17; v_gene: TRBV15; d_gene: -; j_gene: TRBJ2-7; CDR3nt: TGTGCCACCAGCAGAGTCGGAGTGCAGCCTAAATCCTACGAGCAGTACTTC; CDR3aa: CATSRVGVQPKSYEQYF
len: 14; v_gene: TRBV28; d_gene: TRBD1; j_gene: TRBJ1-5; CDR3nt: TGTGCCAGCAGACCGGGACAGGGGCGCCAGCCCCAGCATTTT; CDR3aa: CASRPGQGRQPQHF
len: 15; v_gene: TRBV15; d_gene: TRBD2; j_gene: TRBJ2-3; CDR3nt: TGTGCCACCAGCAAACTCCGGACTAGCGCAGATACGCAGTATTTT; CDR3aa: CATSKLRTSADTQYF
len: 18; v_gene: TRBV9; d_gene: -; j_gene: TRBJ2-6; CDR3nt: TGTGCCAGCAGCGTAGATGCGCCGGGGAGCTCTGGGGCCAACGTCCTGACTTTC; CDR3aa: CASSVDAPGSSGANVLTF
len: 15; v_gene: TRBV7-9; d_gene: TRBD1; j_gene: TRBJ2-1; CDR3nt: TGTGCCAGCAGCTTAGAACAGGGGATATACAATGAGCAGTTCTTC; CDR3aa: CASSLEQGIYNEQFF
len: 15; v_gene: TRBV28; d_gene: -; j_gene: TRBJ1-1; CDR3nt: TGTGCCAGCAGTTTAACGGCAGGGGTGAACACTGAAGCTTTCTTT; CDR3aa: CASSLTAGVNTEAFF
len: 15; v_gene: TRBV3-1/TRBV3-2; d_gene: -; j_gene: TRBJ2-2; CDR3nt: TGTGCCAGCAGCCCGACTAGATTTCTCACCGGGGAGCTGTTTTTT; CDR3aa: CASSPTRFLTGELFF
len: 16; v_gene: TRBV5-8; d_gene: -; j_gene: TRBJ2-3; CDR3nt: TGTGCCAGCAGCTTGGGCGAGCGGCGAAGCACAGATACGCAGTATTTT; CDR3aa: CASSLGERRSTDTQYF
len: 15; v_gene: TRBV15; d_gene: -; j_gene: TRBJ2-1; CDR3nt: TGTGCCACCAGCAATGAAATAACAGGGTTCAATGAGCAGTTCTTC; CDR3aa: CATSNEITGFNEQFF
len: 16; v_gene: TRBV5-4; d_gene: TRBD2; j_gene: TRBJ2-7; CDR3nt: TGTGCCAGCAGCTTGGCGAGCGGGGGTGGTATCTACGAGCAGTACTTC; CDR3aa: CASSLASGGGIYEQYF
len: 17; v_gene: TRBV7-9; d_gene: TRBD2; j_gene: TRBJ2-3; CDR3nt: TGTGCCAGCAGCGACCCACTTAGCGGGGGGCTCACAGATACGCAGTATTTT; CDR3aa: CASSDPLSGGLTDTQYF